This entry lists 31 T cell receptor beta chains sequenced from one sample in a study of regulatory T cells in long-lasting Graves disease. Documented time point: newly diagnosed GD, antithyroid drugs for less than 3 months. PBMC-derived RNA was used for the TCR library. CDR3-region Arm-PCR and iRepertoire HTBI primers produced the TCR beta libraries. TCRdb re-derived calls from the multiplex PCR reads in MiXCR, one entry per CDR3 protein. The sample holds 450,000 to 650,000 distinct CDR3 sequences, roughly 16% seen once. The data were also submitted as part of a second study, on T cells in Graves' hyperthyroidism and ophthalmopathy.

Sequenced here: peripheral blood mononuclear cells (PBMCs), sampled at new diagnosis, from a patient treated with antithyroid drugs. The source is a woman aged 35-60 years with Graves disease.

This clonotype was counted a few times. The chain has TRBV29-1 and TRBJ2-7, with 8 bases fitting TRBD2. V lost 8 bases and J lost 5; bases outside the gene matches: 17. The CDR3 totals 15 residues. Germline loops: CDR1 SQVTM, CDR2 ANQGSEA. The CDR3 sequence is CSQKQLGTSPDEQYF. CDR3 bases: TGCAGCCAGAAACAACTCGGGACTAGTCCCGACGAGCAGTACTTC.

The chain couples TRBV19 to TRBJ2-7, with 11 nucleotides matching TRBD1. The V and J ends lost 4 bases and 2 bases, in that order; junction bases with no gene match: 7. CDR3 length equals 16 residues. Germline V gene lookup returns CDR1 LNHDA and CDR2 SQIVND (reference sequence). Here the CDR3 DNA reads TGTGCCAGTAGTACAGCGCCGGGACAGGGGGCCTACGAGCAGTACTTC. As protein: CASSTAPGQGAYEQYF.

V usage is TRBV5-1 and J usage is TRBJ1-1, with 7 nucleotides matching TRBD1. J gave up 4 bases and V 4 bases, and 10 bases lay outside the gene matches. Germline loops: CDR1 SGHRS, CDR2 YFSETQ. The CDR3 is made up of 15 amino acids. CDR3 bases: TGCGCCAGCAGCGTTACAGGGGTCGGATTCACTGAAGCTTTCTTT. Protein product: CASSVTGVGFTEAFF.

The V and J genes are TRBV5-4 and TRBJ1-2, with 8 bases aligning to TRBD1. CDR1 and CDR2 from the germline V gene are SGHNT and YYREEE (reference sequence). V shed 4 bases and J 5 bases; nucleotides not matched to a gene: 10. The CDR3 loop spans 15 amino acids. Here the CDR3 DNA reads TGTGCCAGCAGCCCGCGACAGGGGCGTGATTATGGCTACACCTTC. Amino acids: CASSPRQGRDYGYTF.

This clonotype appeared many times. This sequence joins TRBV2 and TRBJ2-5, with D unclear. Trimming removed 6 bases from V and 4 bases from J, with 12 bases in between. Germline CDR1 is SNHLY and CDR2 is FYNNEI. This CDR3 spans 13 amino acids. CDR3 sequence reads: CASRRENLETQYF. In DNA, the CDR3 is TGTGCCAGCAGGCGAGAAAACTTAGAGACCCAGTACTTC.

This clonotype showed up just a few times. This chain joins TRBV20-1 and TRBJ2-1; tentative D call: TRBD2 (6 bases). Trimming cost V 3 bases and J 0 bases, with 12 bases left between them. CDR1 and CDR2 (germline): DFQATT, SNEGSKA (reference sequence). The CDR3 is made up of 15 amino acids. The CDR3 coding sequence is TGCAGTGCTAGGGGCGGGGCGAGCTCCTACAATGAGCAGTTCTTC. As protein: CSARGGASSYNEQFF.

The chain links TRBV30 to TRBJ1-3, with D unresolved. Trimming removed 0 bases from V and 3 bases from J, with 6 bases in between. Germline CDR1 and CDR2: GTSNPN and SVGIG (reference sequence). The CDR3 totals 13 residues. The CDR3 nucleotides read TGTGCCTGGAGTGTGGTGCTTGGAAACACCATATATTTT. Its translation: CAWSVVLGNTIYF.

The chain has TRBV4-1 and TRBJ1-1, with D possibly being TRBD1 (5 bases). This CDR3 is built from 15 residues. CDR1 and CDR2 from the germline V gene are MGHRA and YSYEKL. V lost 0 bases, J lost 3 bases, and 11 bases lay in between. CDR3 in DNA: TGCGCCAGCAGCCAAGAAGGGGCGCGGGACACTGAAGCTTTCTTT. As protein: CASSQEGARDTEAFF.

The chain couples TRBV29-1 to TRBJ2-1; TRBD2 agrees at 8 bases. Germline trimming cut 6 bases from V and 4 bases from J; bases unmatched to any gene: 11. This CDR3 contains 15 residues. From germline, CDR1 is SQVTM and CDR2 ANQGSEA. CDR3 amino acids: CSVNPGGAAYNEQFF. CDR3 bases: TGCAGCGTCAACCCCGGGGGGGCGGCATACAATGAGCAGTTCTTC.

This chain joins TRBV27 and TRBJ2-2; D is undetermined. V lost 4 bases and J lost 1, with 10 bases in between. This CDR3 comprises 15 residues. Per germline, CDR1 MNHEY and CDR2 SMNVEV (reference sequence). The CDR3 is CASSYNLGNTGELFF. The CDR3 coding sequence is TGTGCCAGCAGTTACAATCTCGGGAACACCGGGGAGCTGTTTTTT.

This chain joins TRBV25-1 and TRBJ2-3; 7 bases are a match to TRBD1. V trimming: 6 bases; J trimming: 5 bases; junction bases outside the gene matches: 17. CDR3 length: 17 residues. Germline assignment: CDR1 MGHDK and CDR2 SYGVNS. The CDR3 reads CASSSERGRGTIDTQYF. DNA for the CDR3: TGTGCCAGCAGCAGTGAAAGGGGCAGGGGGACGATAGATACGCAGTATTTT. Full variable domain (outside the CDR3, taken from reference TRBV25-1 and TRBJ2-3): EADIYQTPRYLVIGTGKKITLECSQTMGHDKMYWYQQDPGMELHLIHYSYGVNSTEKGDLSSESTVSRIRTEHFPLTLESARPSHTSQYLCASSSERGRGTIDTQYFGPGTRLTVL.

This clonotype was detected a few times. This clone may be a read error of a much larger clone one base away. The chain joins TRBV6-6 to TRBJ2-5, with D uncertain. Per germline, CDR1 MNHNY and CDR2 SVGAGI (reference sequence). This CDR3 has 14 amino acids. V lost 0 bases and J lost 4, with 9 bases in between. The CDR3 loop is CASSYSATLETQYF. CDR3 DNA: TGTGCCAGCAGTTACTCGGCGACTCTAGAGACCCAGTACTTC.

This clonotype was recorded many times. J is TRBJ2-3 and V is TRBV29-1; the D is unclear. The CDR3 has 13 residues. The V gene lost 6 bases and the J gene lost 2 bases, with 12 bases spanning the gap. Looked up from germline, CDR1 is SQVTM and CDR2 is ANQGSEA. DNA of the CDR3: TGCAGCGTCCACGGGTTACTCACAGATACGCAGTATTTT. Translating gives CSVHGLLTDTQYF.

This sequence joins TRBV6-2 or TRBV6-3 and TRBJ1-4, with D maybe TRBD1 (6 bases). Germline values: CDR1 MNHEY, CDR2 SVGEGT. The ends were cut back, 3 bases at V and 6 bases at J, with 14 bases in the middle. CDR3 length: 15 amino acids. CDR3 residues: CASSYIGGADEKLFF. As DNA, the CDR3 is TGTGCCAGCAGTTATATTGGGGGCGCCGATGAAAAACTGTTTTTT.

The V gene is TRBV4-1, the J gene TRBJ1-1, with a tentative D call TRBD1 (6 bases). Germline CDR1 MGHRA, CDR2 YSYEKL. This CDR3 contains 17 residues. With 6 bases removed from V and 0 bases from J, the gap between germline ends came to 20 bases. The CDR3, as DNA: TGCGCCAGCAGACCTTCGACAGGTCGTTCCATGAACACTGAAGCTTTCTTT. Its protein product is CASRPSTGRSMNTEAFF.

There are many counts of this clonotype. This chain joins TRBV6-9 and TRBJ1-2, with 8 bases lining up with TRBD1. CDR3 length: 15 amino acids. Germline trimming cut 3 bases from V and 7 bases from J; bases unmatched to any gene: 10. CDR1 is MNHGY, CDR2 SVAAGI, per germline. The CDR3 sequence is CASSYGVQGASGYTF. The CDR3, as DNA: TGTGCCAGCAGTTACGGTGTTCAGGGGGCCTCTGGCTACACCTTC.

This clonotype was detected ten times or more. V and J are TRBV12-3 or TRBV12-4 and TRBJ1-1; D uncertain. CDR3 length: 13 residues. The ends were cut back, 7 bases at V and 5 bases at J, with 14 bases in the middle. The CDR3, as DNA: TGTGCCAGCACGGGAGGTTTCCGGACTGAAGCTTTCTTT. Translation: CASTGGFRTEAFF.

This clonotype has more than one count but fewer than ten. The rearrangement links TRBV18 to TRBJ1-2, with D uncertain. Germline V gives CDR1 KGHSH, CDR2 LQKENI. This CDR3 has 13 residues. The V and J ends lost 2 bases and 8 bases respectively, with 12 bases between them. CDR3 sequence (DNA): TGTGCCAGCTCACCAAGGGTCACAGACGGCTACACCTTC. Translation gives CASSPRVTDGYTF.

This clonotype was counted at least ten times. This sequence joins TRBV18 and TRBJ1-1; 8 bases align to TRBD1. From germline, CDR1 is KGHSH and CDR2 LQKENI. The ends lost 3 bases at V and 0 bases at J; junction bases unmatched: 6. CDR3 length: 16 amino acids. In DNA, the CDR3 is TGTGCCAGCTCACCTGCAGGGGGCCGTATGAACACTGAAGCTTTCTTT. Translating gives CASSPAGGRMNTEAFF.

On this clonotype itself: This may arise from a read error, as a much more abundant clone is one base away. The chain combines TRBV11-2 with TRBJ2-2, with D perhaps matching TRBD2 (5 bases). Germline-derived CDR1 and CDR2 are SGHAT and FQNNGV. The V and J ends lost 1 base and 0 bases respectively, with 6 bases between them. The CDR3 spans 15 residues. CDR3 region: CASSLVRANTGELFF. Here the CDR3 DNA reads TGTGCCAGCAGCTTAGTGAGGGCGAACACCGGGGAGCTGTTTTTT.

This clonotype was detected many times. The chain joins TRBV7-6 to TRBJ2-7; D not certain. With 1 base removed from V and 3 bases from J, the gap between germline ends came to 7 bases. This CDR3 is built from 13 residues. CDR1 and CDR2 (germline): SGHVS, FNYEAQ. CDR3 coding DNA: TGTGCCAGCAGCTTAGACCGATTCTACGAGCAGTACTTC. Translation gives CASSLDRFYEQYF.

This clonotype has only a few counts. The chain joins TRBV6-1 to TRBJ2-3, with D tentatively TRBD1 or TRBD2 (6 bases each). The germline V gene encodes CDR1 MNHNS and CDR2 SASEGT. Trimming stripped 6 bases from V and 1 base from J, with 23 bases between. This CDR3 region has 18 residues. The chain's CDR3 is CASSPKVLLAGGTDTQYF. The CDR3 coding sequence is TGTGCCAGCAGCCCGAAGGTTTTACTAGCAGGGGGCACAGATACGCAGTATTTT.

This clonotype came up a few times. The rearrangement joins TRBV29-1 to TRBJ2-3; TRBD2 matches 10 bases. CDR3 length: 15 residues. Germline V CDR1 and CDR2: SQVTM, ANQGSEA. Trimming cost V 4 bases and J 1 base; bases outside gene matches: 5. The CDR3 here is CSVGPGTSGTDTQYF. The DNA of the CDR3 is TGCAGCGTTGGTCCCGGGACTAGCGGCACAGATACGCAGTATTTT.

The J gene is TRBJ1-1, the V gene TRBV12-5, with D uncertain. From germline, CDR1 is LGHNT and CDR2 FRNRAP. The CDR3 totals 14 residues. Deletions cut 1 base from V and 6 bases from J, with 12 bases between. The DNA of the CDR3 is TGTGCTAGTGGTTTGGACACCCCCGGCGCTGAAGCTTTCTTT. Encoded protein: CASGLDTPGAEAFF. The full variable domain, rest sourced from reference TRBV12-5 and TRBJ1-1, is DARVTQTPRHKVTEMGQEVTMRCQPILGHNTVFWYRQTMMQGLELLAYFRNRAPLDDSGMPKDRFSAEMPDATLATLKIQPSEPRDSAVYFCASGLDTPGAEAFFGQGTRLTVV.

There are a few counts of this clonotype. The V and J genes are TRBV20-1 and TRBJ2-1, with D perhaps TRBD1 (6 bases). Trimming shortened V by 0 bases and J by 4 bases, and 19 bases separated the two germline ends. The CDR3 contains 17 residues. The germline CDR1 and CDR2 sequences are DFQATT and SNEGSKA (reference sequence). The CDR3 sequence is CSAREVFWGHPYNEQFF. CDR3 nucleotides: TGCAGTGCTAGAGAAGTTTTTTGGGGACACCCTTACAATGAGCAGTTCTTC.

V and J are TRBV5-1 and TRBJ2-7, with a weak D call TRBD2 (5 bases). V was cut by 4 bases and J by 0 bases, with 17 bases left in between. Germline assignment: CDR1 SGHRS and CDR2 YFSETQ. The CDR3 extends over 16 amino acids. DNA of the CDR3: TGCGCCAGCAGCCCGCTCCGGGGTACGAGCTCCTACGAGCAGTACTTC. Its protein is CASSPLRGTSSYEQYF.

This clonotype was recorded a few times. The chain is built from TRBV20-1 and TRBJ2-7, with a tentative D call TRBD2 (6 bases). This CDR3 has 14 amino acids. CDR1 DFQATT and CDR2 SNEGSKA come from the germline V gene (reference sequence). V shed 1 base and J shed 1 base, with 11 bases lying between them. The CDR3, as DNA: TGCAGTGCTAGAGTGGAGGGGCGATCCTACGAGCAGTACTTC. It is translated as CSARVEGRSYEQYF.

This clonotype has only a few counts. Being one base from a much bigger clone, this may be a read error. The missing conserved phenylalanine or tryptophan at the end of this CDR3 makes a read error likely. The CDR3: CASSEAWRGQFL. In DNA, the CDR3 is TGTGCCAGCAGTGAAGCCTGGAGGGGGCAGTTCCTC. V gene TRBV6-1 combines with J gene TRBJ2-1, with a weak D call TRBD2 (6 bases). V lost 0 bases and J lost 12, with 9 bases in between. This CDR3 has 12 residues. Germline lookup yields CDR1 MNHNS and CDR2 SASEGT.

This clonotype has at least ten counts. The J gene is TRBJ2-3, the V gene TRBV2; 7 nucleotides agree with TRBD2. Germline CDR1 and CDR2: SNHLY and FYNNEI. Trimming removed 6 bases from V and 6 bases from J; junction bases left unmatched: 6. CDR3 length: 13 amino acids. CDR3 protein: CASSGAGMDTQYF. The CDR3 DNA reads TGTGCCAGCAGCGGAGCGGGGATGGATACGCAGTATTTT.

Comment on this clonotype: Possible read error: a much larger clone is one base away. The chain couples TRBV30 to TRBJ2-3; tentatively, D is TRBD2 (5 bases). The V gene lost 4 bases and the J gene lost 4 bases, with 15 bases spanning the gap. The CDR3 length is 14 residues. The germline gives CDR1 GTSNPN, CDR2 SVGIG (reference sequence). The CDR3 is CAWNPRGYADTQYF. In DNA, the CDR3 is TGTGCCTGGAACCCCCGAGGGTACGCAGATACGCAGTATTTT. The whole variable domain, remainder taken from reference TRBV30 and TRBJ2-3, is SQTIHQWPATLVQPVGSPLSLECTVEGTSNPNLYWYRQAAGRGLQLLFYSVGIGQISSEVPQNLSASRPQDRQFILSSKKLLLSDSGFYLCAWNPRGYADTQYFGPGTRLTVL.

This clonotype showed up many times. This chain links TRBV20-1 with TRBJ2-7, with D unclear. V lost 4 bases to trimming and J lost 4 bases, with 11 bases between them. Germline values: CDR1 DFQATT, CDR2 SNEGSKA (reference sequence). This CDR3 has 12 residues. In nucleotides, the CDR3 is TGCAGTGCTATGACCAGACAATACGAGCAGTACTTC. This codes for CSAMTRQYEQYF.